This T cell receptor (beta chain) was found in a study of blood T cells in healthy people across ages. Germline CDR1 is SEHNR and CDR2 is FQNEAQ (reference sequence). V was clipped by 1 base and J by 0 bases, with 23 bases between them. The CDR3 contains 20 residues. A sample-barcoded 5' primer and a J-beta primer mix were used in a second PCR of roughly 7 to 12 cycles. TCRdb processed the 5' RACE reads anew with MiXCR; each CDR3 protein has one entry. The sample has over 950,000 distinct CDR3 sequences, approximately 50% seen once. The chain recombines TRBV7-9 with TRBJ2-3; tentative D call: TRBD2 (6 bases). The sequenced material came from blood. This TCR was sampled from a woman in her fifties or sixties in good health. The CDR3 sequence is CASSLGGEGSREASTDTQYF. In DNA form, the CDR3 reads TGTGCCAGCAGCTTAGGCGGGGAAGGGAGTCGCGAAGCTAGCACAGATACGCAGTATTTT.